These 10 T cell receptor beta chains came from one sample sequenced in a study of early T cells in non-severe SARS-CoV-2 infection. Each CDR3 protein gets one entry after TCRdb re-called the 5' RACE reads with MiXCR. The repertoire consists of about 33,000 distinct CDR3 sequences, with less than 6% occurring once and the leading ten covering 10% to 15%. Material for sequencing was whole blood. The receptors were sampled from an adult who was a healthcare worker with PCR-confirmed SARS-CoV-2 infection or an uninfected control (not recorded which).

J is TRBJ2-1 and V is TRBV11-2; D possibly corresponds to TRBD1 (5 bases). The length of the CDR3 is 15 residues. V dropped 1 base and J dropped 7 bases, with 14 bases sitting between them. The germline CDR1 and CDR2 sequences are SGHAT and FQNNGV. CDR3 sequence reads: CASSLGLQGNNEQFF. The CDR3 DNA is TGTGCCAGCAGCTTAGGACTTCAGGGAAATAATGAGCAGTTCTTC.

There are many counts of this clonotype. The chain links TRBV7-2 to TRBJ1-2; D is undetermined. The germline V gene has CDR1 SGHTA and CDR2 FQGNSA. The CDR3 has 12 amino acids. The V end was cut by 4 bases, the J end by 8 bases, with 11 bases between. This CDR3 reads CASSSRRGGYTF. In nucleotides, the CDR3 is TGTGCCAGCAGCTCCCGGAGAGGAGGCTACACCTTC.

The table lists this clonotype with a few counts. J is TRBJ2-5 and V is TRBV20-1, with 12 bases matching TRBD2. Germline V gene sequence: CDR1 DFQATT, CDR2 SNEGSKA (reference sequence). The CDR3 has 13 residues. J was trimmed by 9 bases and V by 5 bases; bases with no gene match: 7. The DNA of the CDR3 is TGCAGTGCTTTCGGGACTAGCGGGCAGGCCCAGTACTTC. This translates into CSAFGTSGQAQYF.

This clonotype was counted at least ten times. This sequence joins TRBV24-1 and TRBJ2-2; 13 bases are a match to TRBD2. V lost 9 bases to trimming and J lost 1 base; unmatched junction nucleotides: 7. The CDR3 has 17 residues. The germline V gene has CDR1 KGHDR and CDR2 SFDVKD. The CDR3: CATSGTSGVRNTGELFF. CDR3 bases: TGTGCCACCTCCGGGACTAGCGGGGTTCGGAACACCGGGGAGCTGTTTTTT.

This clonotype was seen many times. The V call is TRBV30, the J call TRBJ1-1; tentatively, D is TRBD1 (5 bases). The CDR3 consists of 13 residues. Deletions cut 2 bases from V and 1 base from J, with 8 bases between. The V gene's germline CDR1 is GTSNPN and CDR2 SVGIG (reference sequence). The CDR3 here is CAWSKTENTEAFF. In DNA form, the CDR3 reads TGTGCCTGGAGTAAGACAGAGAACACTGAAGCTTTCTTT.

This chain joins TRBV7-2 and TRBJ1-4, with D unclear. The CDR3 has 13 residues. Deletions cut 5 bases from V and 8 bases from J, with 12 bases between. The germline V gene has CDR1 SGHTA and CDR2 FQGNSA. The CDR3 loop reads CASSAFGSEKLFF. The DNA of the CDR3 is TGTGCCAGCAGCGCATTCGGAAGCGAAAAACTGTTTTTT.

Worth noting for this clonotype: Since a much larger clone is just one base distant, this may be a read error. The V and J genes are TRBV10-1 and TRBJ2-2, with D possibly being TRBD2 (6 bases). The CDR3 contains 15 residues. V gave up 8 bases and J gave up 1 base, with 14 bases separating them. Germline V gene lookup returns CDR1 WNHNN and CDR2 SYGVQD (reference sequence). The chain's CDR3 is CASYLGLVNTGELFF. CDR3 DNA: TGCGCCAGCTACCTGGGACTCGTGAACACCGGGGAGCTGTTTTTT.

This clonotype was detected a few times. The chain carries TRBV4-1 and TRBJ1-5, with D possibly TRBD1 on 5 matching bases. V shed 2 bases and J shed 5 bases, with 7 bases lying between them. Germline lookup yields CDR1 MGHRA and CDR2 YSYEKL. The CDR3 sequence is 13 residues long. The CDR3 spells CASSQQGHQPQHF. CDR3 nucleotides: TGCGCCAGCAGCCAACAGGGCCATCAGCCCCAGCATTTT.

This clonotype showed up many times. The CDR3 DNA reads as TGCAGTGCGGAGGATGACAGGAACACCTACGAGCAGTACTTC. Translation gives CSAEDDRNTYEQYF. The chain joins TRBV20-1 to TRBJ2-7, with D tentatively TRBD1 (6 bases). V was cut by 6 bases and J by 2 bases, with 17 bases left in between. The CDR3 is 14 residues long. CDR1 and CDR2 (germline): DFQATT, SNEGSKA (reference sequence).

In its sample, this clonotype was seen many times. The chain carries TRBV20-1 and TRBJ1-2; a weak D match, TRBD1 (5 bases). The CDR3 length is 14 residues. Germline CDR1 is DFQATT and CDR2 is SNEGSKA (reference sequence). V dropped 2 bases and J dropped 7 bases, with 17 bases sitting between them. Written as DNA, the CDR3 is TGCAGTGCTAGACCTCCGAGCGGGGCGGGTGGCTACACCTTC. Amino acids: CSARPPSGAGGYTF.